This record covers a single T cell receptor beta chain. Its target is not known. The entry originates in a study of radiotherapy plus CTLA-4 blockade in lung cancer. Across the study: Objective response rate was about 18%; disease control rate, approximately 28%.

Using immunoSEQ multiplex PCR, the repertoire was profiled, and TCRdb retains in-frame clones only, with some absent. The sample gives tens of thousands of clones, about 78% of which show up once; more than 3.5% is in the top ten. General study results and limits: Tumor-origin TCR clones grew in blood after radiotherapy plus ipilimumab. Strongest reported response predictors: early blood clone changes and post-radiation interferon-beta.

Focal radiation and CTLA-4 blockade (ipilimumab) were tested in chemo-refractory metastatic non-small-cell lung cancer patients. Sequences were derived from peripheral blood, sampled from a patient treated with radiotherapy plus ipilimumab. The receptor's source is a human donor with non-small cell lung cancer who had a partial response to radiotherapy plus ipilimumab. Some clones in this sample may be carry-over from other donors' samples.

The CDR3 reads CASSGRLAGPGEQYF. DNA of the CDR3: TGTGCCAGCAGCGGGCGACTAGCGGGACCCGGCGAGCAGTACTTC. This chain connects TRBV4-2 to TRBJ2-7; 11 positions match TRBD2. The CDR3 covers 15 residues. Germline CDR1 reads LGHNA; CDR2 reads YNFKEQ. V shed 5 bases and J 6 bases; nucleotides not matched to a gene: 9.